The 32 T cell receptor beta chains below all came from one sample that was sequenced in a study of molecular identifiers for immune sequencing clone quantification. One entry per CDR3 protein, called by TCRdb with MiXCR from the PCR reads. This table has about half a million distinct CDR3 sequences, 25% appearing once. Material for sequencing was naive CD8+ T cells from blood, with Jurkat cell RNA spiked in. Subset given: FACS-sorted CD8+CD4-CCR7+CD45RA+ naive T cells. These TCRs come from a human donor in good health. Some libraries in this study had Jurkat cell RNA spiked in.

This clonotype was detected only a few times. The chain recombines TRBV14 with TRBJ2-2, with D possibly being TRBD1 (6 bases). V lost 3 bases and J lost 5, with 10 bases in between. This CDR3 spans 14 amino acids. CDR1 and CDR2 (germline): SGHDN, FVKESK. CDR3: CASSHIQGTGELFF. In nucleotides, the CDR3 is TGTGCCAGCAGCCATATCCAGGGGACCGGGGAGCTGTTTTTT.

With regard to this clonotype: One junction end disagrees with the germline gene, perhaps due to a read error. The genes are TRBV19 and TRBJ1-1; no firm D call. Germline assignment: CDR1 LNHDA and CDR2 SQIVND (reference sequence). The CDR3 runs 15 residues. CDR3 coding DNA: TGTGCCAGTAGCCCCTCCCGGCTAATGAACACTGAAGCTCTCTTT. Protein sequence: CASSPSRLMNTEALF.

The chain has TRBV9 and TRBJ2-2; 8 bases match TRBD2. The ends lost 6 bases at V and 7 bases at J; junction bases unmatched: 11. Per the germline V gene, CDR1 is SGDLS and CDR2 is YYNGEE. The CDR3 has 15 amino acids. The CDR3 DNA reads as TGTGCCAGCACCTACAGCGGGAGACATCACGGGGAGCTGTTTTTT. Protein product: CASTYSGRHHGELFF.

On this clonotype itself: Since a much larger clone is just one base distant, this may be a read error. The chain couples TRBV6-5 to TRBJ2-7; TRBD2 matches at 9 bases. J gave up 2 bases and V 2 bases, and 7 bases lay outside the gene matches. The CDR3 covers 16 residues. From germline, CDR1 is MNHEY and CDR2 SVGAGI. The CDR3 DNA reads TGTGCCAGCAGTTACGGGCTAGCGGGGCCGCCCTACGAGCAGTACTTC. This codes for CASSYGLAGPPYEQYF.

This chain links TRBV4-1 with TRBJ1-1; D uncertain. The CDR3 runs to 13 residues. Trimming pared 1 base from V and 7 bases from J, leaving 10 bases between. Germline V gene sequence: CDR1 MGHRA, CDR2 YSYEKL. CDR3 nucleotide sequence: TGCGCCAGCAGCCAAGGGCGGGCCAGTGAAGCTTTCTTT. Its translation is CASSQGRASEAFF.

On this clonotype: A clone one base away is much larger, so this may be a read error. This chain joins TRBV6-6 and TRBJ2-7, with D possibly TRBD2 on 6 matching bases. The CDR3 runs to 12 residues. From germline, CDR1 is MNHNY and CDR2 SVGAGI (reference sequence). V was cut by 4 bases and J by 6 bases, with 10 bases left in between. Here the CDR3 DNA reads TGTGCCAGCAGTTCAGTGGAGGGCGAGCAGTACTTC. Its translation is CASSSVEGEQYF.

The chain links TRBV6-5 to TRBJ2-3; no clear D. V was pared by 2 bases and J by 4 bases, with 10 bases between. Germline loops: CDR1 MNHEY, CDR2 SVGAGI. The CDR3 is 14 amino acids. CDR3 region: CASSYGVAADTQYF. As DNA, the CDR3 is TGTGCCAGCAGTTACGGGGTAGCAGCAGATACGCAGTATTTT.

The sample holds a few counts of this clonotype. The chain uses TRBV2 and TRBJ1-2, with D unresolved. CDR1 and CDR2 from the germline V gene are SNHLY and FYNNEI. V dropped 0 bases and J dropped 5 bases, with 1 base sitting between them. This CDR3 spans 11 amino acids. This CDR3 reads CASSEAYGYTF. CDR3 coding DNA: TGTGCCAGCAGTGAAGCATATGGCTACACCTTC.

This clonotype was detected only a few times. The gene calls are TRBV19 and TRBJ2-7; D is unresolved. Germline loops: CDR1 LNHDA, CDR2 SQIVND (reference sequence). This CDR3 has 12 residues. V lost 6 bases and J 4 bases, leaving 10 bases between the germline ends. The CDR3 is CASSNVGYEQYF. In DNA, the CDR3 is TGTGCCAGTAGCAACGTGGGGTACGAGCAGTACTTC.

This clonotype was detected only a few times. This CDR3 is CASRYREGHEQYF. As DNA, the CDR3 is TGTGCCAGCAGGTACAGGGAAGGGCACGAGCAGTACTTC. The chain uses TRBV21-1 and TRBJ2-7; TRBD1 is the table's D call and was not checked against the DNA. TRBV21-1 is a pseudogene segment. This CDR3 is built from 13 residues.

The CDR3 DNA reads TGTGCCAGTAGTACTCGGACTTCGGACGAGCAGTACTTC. Residues: CASSTRTSDEQYF. The rearrangement joins TRBV19 to TRBJ2-7; D might be TRBD2 (5 bases). Trimming shortened V by 4 bases and J by 5 bases, and 12 bases separated the two germline ends. The CDR3 is made up of 13 amino acids. Per the germline V gene, CDR1 is LNHDA and CDR2 is SQIVND (reference sequence).

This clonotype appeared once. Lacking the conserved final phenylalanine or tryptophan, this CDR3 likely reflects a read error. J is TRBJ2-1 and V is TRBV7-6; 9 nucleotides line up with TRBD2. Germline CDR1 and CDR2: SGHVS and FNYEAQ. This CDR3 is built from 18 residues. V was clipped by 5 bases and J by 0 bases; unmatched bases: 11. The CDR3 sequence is CASSPSPLAGSSYNEQFS. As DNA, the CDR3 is TGTGCCAGCAGCCCAAGCCCCCTAGCGGGAAGCTCCTACAATGAGCAGTTCTCC.

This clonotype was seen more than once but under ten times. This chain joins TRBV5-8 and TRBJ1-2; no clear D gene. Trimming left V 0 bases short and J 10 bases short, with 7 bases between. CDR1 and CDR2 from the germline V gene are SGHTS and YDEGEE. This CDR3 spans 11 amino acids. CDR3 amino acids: CASSLDVYYTF. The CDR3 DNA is TGTGCCAGCAGCTTGGACGTATACTACACCTTC.

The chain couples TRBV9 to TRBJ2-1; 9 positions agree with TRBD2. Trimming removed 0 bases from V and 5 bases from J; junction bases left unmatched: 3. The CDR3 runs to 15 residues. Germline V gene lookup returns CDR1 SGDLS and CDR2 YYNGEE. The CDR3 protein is CASSVATSGNNEQFF. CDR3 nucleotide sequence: TGTGCCAGCAGCGTAGCGACTAGCGGAAACAATGAGCAGTTCTTC.

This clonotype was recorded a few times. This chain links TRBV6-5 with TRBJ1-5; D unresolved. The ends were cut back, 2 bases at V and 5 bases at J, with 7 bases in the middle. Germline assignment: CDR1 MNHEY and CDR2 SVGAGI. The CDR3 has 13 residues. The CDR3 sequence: CASSYQRDQPQHF. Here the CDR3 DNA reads TGTGCCAGCAGTTACCAGAGAGATCAGCCCCAGCATTTT.

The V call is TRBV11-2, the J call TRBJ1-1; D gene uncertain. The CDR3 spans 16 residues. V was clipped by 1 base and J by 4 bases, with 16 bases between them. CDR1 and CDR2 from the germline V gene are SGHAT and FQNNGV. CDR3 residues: CASSLVYAGWGTEAFF. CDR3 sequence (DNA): TGTGCCAGCAGCTTAGTGTACGCGGGTTGGGGCACTGAAGCTTTCTTT.

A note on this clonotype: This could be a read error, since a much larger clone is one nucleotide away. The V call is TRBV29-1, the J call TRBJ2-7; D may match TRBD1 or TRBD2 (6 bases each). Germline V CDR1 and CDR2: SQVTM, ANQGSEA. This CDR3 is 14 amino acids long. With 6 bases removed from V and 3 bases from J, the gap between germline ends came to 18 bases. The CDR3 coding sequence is TGCAGCGTGGGACTTGGGAAAGGGGGCTACGAGCAGTACTTC. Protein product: CSVGLGKGGYEQYF.

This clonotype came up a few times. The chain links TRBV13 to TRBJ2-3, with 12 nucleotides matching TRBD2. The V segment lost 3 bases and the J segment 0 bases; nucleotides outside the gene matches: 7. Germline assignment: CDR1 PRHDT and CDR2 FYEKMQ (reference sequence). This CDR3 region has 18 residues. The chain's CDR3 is CASSFSLAGGTSTDTQYF. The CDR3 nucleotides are TGTGCCAGCAGCTTCTCGCTAGCGGGGGGGACTAGCACAGATACGCAGTATTTT.

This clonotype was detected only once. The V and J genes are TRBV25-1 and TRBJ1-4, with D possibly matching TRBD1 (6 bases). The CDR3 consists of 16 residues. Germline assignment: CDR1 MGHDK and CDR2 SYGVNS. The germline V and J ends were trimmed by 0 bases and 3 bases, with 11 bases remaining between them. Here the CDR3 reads CASSEYEGVANEKLFF. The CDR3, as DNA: TGTGCCAGCAGTGAATATGAGGGGGTGGCTAATGAAAAACTGTTTTTT.

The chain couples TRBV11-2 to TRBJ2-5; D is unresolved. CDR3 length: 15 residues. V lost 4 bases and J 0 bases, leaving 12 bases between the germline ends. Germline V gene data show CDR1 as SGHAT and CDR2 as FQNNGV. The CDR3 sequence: CASSSLTAYQETQYF. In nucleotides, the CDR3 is TGTGCCAGCAGCTCCCTTACCGCTTACCAAGAGACCCAGTACTTC.

The CDR3 nucleotides read TGTGCCAGCAGTTTACAGGGACTAGCGGGAGAGCAGTTCTTC. The encoded protein is CASSLQGLAGEQFF. The J gene is TRBJ2-1, the V gene TRBV28, with 13 bases lining up with TRBD2. Looked up from germline, CDR1 is MDHEN and CDR2 is SYDVKM. This CDR3 has 14 amino acids. V shed 2 bases, J shed 10 bases, and the junction held 2 bases outside the gene matches.

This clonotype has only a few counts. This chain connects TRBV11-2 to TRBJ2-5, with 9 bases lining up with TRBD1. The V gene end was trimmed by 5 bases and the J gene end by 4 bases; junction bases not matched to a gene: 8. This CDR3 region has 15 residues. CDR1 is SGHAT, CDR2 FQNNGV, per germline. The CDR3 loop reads CASSHLTGGGETQYF. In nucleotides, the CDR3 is TGTGCCAGCAGCCACCTTACAGGGGGCGGAGAGACCCAGTACTTC.

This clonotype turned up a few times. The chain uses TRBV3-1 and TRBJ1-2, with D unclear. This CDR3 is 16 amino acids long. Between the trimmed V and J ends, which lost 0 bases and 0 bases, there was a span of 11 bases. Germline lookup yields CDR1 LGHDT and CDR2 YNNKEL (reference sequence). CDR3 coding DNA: TGTGCCAGCAGCCAAGATAGAGTACAGCCTAACTATGGCTACACCTTC. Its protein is CASSQDRVQPNYGYTF.

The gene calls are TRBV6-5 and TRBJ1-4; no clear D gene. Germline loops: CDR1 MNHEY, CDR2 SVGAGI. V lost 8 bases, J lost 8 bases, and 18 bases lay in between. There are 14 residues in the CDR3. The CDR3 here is CASCPEAAQEKLFF. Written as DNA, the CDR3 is TGTGCCAGCTGCCCAGAAGCGGCTCAGGAAAAACTGTTTTTT.

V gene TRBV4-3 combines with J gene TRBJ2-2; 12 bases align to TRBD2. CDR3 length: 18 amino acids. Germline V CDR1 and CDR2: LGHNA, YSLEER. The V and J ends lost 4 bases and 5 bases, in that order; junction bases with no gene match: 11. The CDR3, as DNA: TGCGCCAGCAGCCCCGACCCGACTAGCGGGAGCGGGACCGGGGAGCTGTTTTTT. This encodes CASSPDPTSGSGTGELFF.

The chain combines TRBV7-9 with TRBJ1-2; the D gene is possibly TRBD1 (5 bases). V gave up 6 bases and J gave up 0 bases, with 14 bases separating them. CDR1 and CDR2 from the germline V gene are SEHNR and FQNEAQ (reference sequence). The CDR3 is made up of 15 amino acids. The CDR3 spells CASRDGTPANYGYTF. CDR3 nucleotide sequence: TGTGCCAGCAGGGACGGGACGCCAGCTAACTATGGCTACACCTTC.

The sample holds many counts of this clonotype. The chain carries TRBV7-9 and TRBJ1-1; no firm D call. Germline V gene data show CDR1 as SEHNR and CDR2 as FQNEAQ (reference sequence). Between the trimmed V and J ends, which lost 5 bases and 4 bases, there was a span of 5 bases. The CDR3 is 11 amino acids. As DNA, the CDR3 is TGTGCCAGCAGCACCTCCACTGAAGCTTTCTTT. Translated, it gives CASSTSTEAFF.

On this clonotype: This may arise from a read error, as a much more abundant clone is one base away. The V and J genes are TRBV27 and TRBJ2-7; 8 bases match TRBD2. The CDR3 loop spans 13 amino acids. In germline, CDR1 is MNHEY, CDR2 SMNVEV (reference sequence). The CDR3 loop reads CVSSLAGPYEQYF. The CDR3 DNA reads TGTGTCAGCAGTTTAGCGGGGCCCTACGAGCAGTACTTC.

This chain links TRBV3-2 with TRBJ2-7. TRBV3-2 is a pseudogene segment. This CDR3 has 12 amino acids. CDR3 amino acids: CAPELQSYEQYF. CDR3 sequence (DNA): TGTGCCCCAGAACTCCAGTCCTACGAGCAGTACTTC.

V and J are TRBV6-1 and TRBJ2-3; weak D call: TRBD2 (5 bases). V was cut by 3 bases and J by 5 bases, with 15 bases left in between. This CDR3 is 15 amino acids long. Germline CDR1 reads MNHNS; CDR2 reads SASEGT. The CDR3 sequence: CASSESRRTGDTQYF. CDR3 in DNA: TGTGCCAGCAGTGAGAGTAGGCGGACTGGAGATACGCAGTATTTT.

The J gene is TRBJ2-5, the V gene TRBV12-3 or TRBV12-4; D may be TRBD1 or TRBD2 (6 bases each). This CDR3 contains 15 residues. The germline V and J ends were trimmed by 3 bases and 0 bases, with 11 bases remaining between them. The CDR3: CASSFRGPYQETQYF. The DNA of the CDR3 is TGTGCCAGCAGTTTCCGGGGGCCATACCAAGAGACCCAGTACTTC.

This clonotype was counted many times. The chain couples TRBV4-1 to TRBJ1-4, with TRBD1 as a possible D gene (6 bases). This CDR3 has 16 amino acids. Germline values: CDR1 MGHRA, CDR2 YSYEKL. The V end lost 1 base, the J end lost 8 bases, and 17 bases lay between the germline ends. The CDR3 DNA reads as TGCGCCAGCAGCCAAGTATTCTCAGGGGCCTGGGAAAAACTGTTTTTT. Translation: CASSQVFSGAWEKLFF.